These 21 T cell receptor beta chains were sequenced from one sample in a study of siplizumab effects on memory and regulatory T cells. Measured with immunoSEQ multiplex PCR; TCRdb has only the in-frame clones, and not every one. The sample consists of 85,000 to 90,000 clones, around 90% of them appearing once. Source material: CD4+ T cells sorted from blood. The receptors stem from a human donor in good health.

The chain couples TRBV7-9 to TRBJ1-2, with D unclear. Germline CDR1 and CDR2: SEHNR and FQNEAQ (reference sequence). V was trimmed by 5 bases and J by 8 bases, leaving 15 bases between them. The CDR3 totals 13 residues. The CDR3 DNA reads TGTGCCAGCAGCGTTCCCCCCCGTCAGGGCTACACCTTC. Its translation: CASSVPPRQGYTF.

This rearrangement joins TRBV7-9 to TRBJ2-1, with 8 bases aligning to TRBD2. J was trimmed by 4 bases and V by 4 bases; bases with no gene match: 9. The CDR3 covers 16 residues. The V gene's germline CDR1 is SEHNR and CDR2 FQNEAQ (reference sequence). As DNA, the CDR3 is TGTGCCAGCAGCTCTCGGTTAGCGGGACTATACAATGAGCAGTTCTTC. This translates into CASSSRLAGLYNEQFF.

The chain links TRBV7-6 to TRBJ1-5; D may be TRBD1 (5 bases). Germline CDR1 reads SGHVS; CDR2 reads FNYEAQ. Trimming cost V 5 bases and J 6 bases, with 11 bases left between them. The CDR3 runs to 13 residues. CDR3 sequence (DNA): TGTGCCAGCAGCGCCAGGGTAGGTCAGCCCCAGCATTTT. Amino acids: CASSARVGQPQHF.

This chain uses TRBV6-6 with TRBJ2-5; weak D call: TRBD1 (6 bases). CDR3 length: 16 residues. The germline V gene has CDR1 MNHNY and CDR2 SVGAGI (reference sequence). V shed 8 bases and J shed 5 bases, with 24 bases lying between them. The CDR3 bases are TGTGCCAGCCGGCGAAATGGACAGTACGGAGGTGAGACCCAGTACTTC. Amino acid sequence: CASRRNGQYGGETQYF.

The rearrangement joins TRBV7-9 to TRBJ2-1; D may be TRBD2 (5 bases). The CDR3 extends over 15 amino acids. The germline gives CDR1 SEHNR, CDR2 FQNEAQ (reference sequence). Between the trimmed V and J ends, which lost 3 bases and 2 bases, there was a span of 11 bases. The CDR3 sequence: CASSFLAQPYNEQFF. CDR3 sequence (DNA): TGTGCCAGCAGCTTCTTAGCGCAGCCCTACAATGAGCAGTTCTTC.

The gene calls are TRBV30 and TRBJ2-7, with D perhaps TRBD1 or TRBD2 (6 bases each). The V end was cut by 0 bases, the J end by 1 base, with 10 bases between. This CDR3 has 14 residues. CDR1 is GTSNPN, CDR2 SVGIG, per germline (reference sequence). The DNA of the CDR3 is TGTGCCTGGAGTGTACGAGGGGGGTCCTACGAGCAGTACTTC. Its translation: CAWSVRGGSYEQYF.

The count of this clone is one. J is TRBJ2-5 and V is TRBV30; D uncertain. V was trimmed by 5 bases and J by 1 base, leaving 11 bases between them. This CDR3 has 13 residues. Germline V gene data show CDR1 as GTSNPN and CDR2 as SVGIG (reference sequence). CDR3 region: CAWGRGVQETQYF. CDR3 sequence (DNA): TGTGCCTGGGGTAGAGGTGTCCAAGAGACCCAGTACTTC.

This chain joins TRBV25-1 and TRBJ2-7, with 10 bases that match TRBD2. V shed 3 bases, J shed 6 bases, and the junction held 5 bases outside the gene matches. Germline loops: CDR1 MGHDK, CDR2 SYGVNS. This CDR3 comprises 14 residues. The CDR3 DNA reads TGTGCCAGCAGTGACACCCTAGCGGGAGCCGAGCAGTACTTC. Its protein product is CASSDTLAGAEQYF.

The V and J genes are TRBV20-1 and TRBJ2-3; D uncertain. The germline gives CDR1 DFQATT, CDR2 SNEGSKA (reference sequence). V lost 3 bases and J lost 5, with 6 bases in between. CDR3 length equals 11 residues. This chain's CDR3 is CSASSVDTQYF. Here the CDR3 DNA reads TGCAGTGCTAGTTCCGTAGATACGCAGTATTTT.

The V and J genes are TRBV6-4 and TRBJ1-5; D not certain. V lost 5 bases, J lost 2 bases, and 10 bases lay in between. This CDR3 is 14 amino acids long. Germline lookup yields CDR1 MRHNA and CDR2 SNTAGT. This CDR3 is CASSYLQGNQPQHF. CDR3 nucleotides: TGTGCCAGCAGTTACTTACAAGGCAATCAGCCCCAGCATTTT.

This clone was observed a handful of times. The V and J genes are TRBV19 and TRBJ1-1; no definite D call. CDR3 length: 11 amino acids. V lost 8 bases to trimming and J lost 4 bases, with 8 bases between them. From germline, CDR1 is LNHDA and CDR2 SQIVND (reference sequence). CDR3 region: CASAFSTEAFF. The DNA of the CDR3 is TGTGCCAGTGCTTTCTCCACTGAAGCTTTCTTT.

The V and J genes are TRBV5-1 and TRBJ2-3; the match to TRBD2 covers 7 bases. CDR3 length: 13 residues. The V segment lost 4 bases and the J segment 4 bases; nucleotides outside the gene matches: 3. Germline V CDR1 and CDR2: SGHRS, YFSETQ. CDR3 bases: TGCGCCAGCAGCCCGGGGGGATCAGATACGCAGTATTTT. It translates to CASSPGGSDTQYF.

The chain combines TRBV7-2 with TRBJ2-3, with a tentative D call TRBD2 (5 bases). V gave up 0 bases and J gave up 5 bases, with 15 bases separating them. Germline values: CDR1 SGHTA, CDR2 FQGNSA. CDR3 length equals 16 residues. The CDR3 coding sequence is TGTGCCAGCAGCTTAGCTACTACTAGTACGGGAGATACGCAGTATTTT. It translates to CASSLATTSTGDTQYF.

The chain combines TRBV7-9 with TRBJ2-3; no reliable D call. Per the germline V gene, CDR1 is SEHNR and CDR2 is FQNEAQ (reference sequence). Trimming removed 1 base at V and 2 bases at J, with 4 bases between. The CDR3 extends over 13 amino acids. The CDR3 sequence is CASSLGYTDTQYF. DNA for the CDR3: TGTGCCAGCAGCTTAGGCTACACAGATACGCAGTATTTT.

V usage is TRBV15 and J usage is TRBJ2-7; TRBD1 might be the D (6 bases). CDR1 is LNHNV, CDR2 YYDKDF, per germline (reference sequence). V lost 3 bases and J 4 bases, leaving 10 bases between the germline ends. The CDR3 sequence is 13 residues long. The CDR3 protein is CATSRGAVYEQYF. In nucleotides, the CDR3 is TGTGCCACCAGCAGGGGGGCAGTTTACGAGCAGTACTTC.

The chain recombines TRBV15 with TRBJ1-5, with 9 bases that match TRBD1. Germline V gene sequence: CDR1 LNHNV, CDR2 YYDKDF (reference sequence). CDR3 length equals 14 residues. V lost 4 bases and J lost 6; bases outside the gene matches: 4. Here the CDR3 reads CATSTYRGLQPQHF. The CDR3 bases are TGTGCCACCAGCACATACAGGGGGCTTCAGCCCCAGCATTTT.

The genes are TRBV25-1 and TRBJ1-2; TRBD1 matches 8 bases. Per the germline V gene, CDR1 is MGHDK and CDR2 is SYGVNS. The CDR3 is 15 residues long. The ends lost 0 bases at V and 4 bases at J; junction bases unmatched: 4. The CDR3 DNA reads as TGTGCCAGCAGTGAATATAGGACAGGGAGCTATGGCTACACCTTC. Translated: CASSEYRTGSYGYTF.

The V and J genes are TRBV6-6 and TRBJ1-2; 7 nucleotides align to TRBD1. CDR1 MNHNY and CDR2 SVGAGI come from the germline V gene (reference sequence). There are 14 residues in the CDR3. With 5 bases clipped from V and 8 bases from J, the junction kept 11 bases outside the gene matches. In nucleotides, the CDR3 is TGTGCCAGCAGTCGACGAGGGCAGGGGGAGGGCTACACCTTC. Its translation: CASSRRGQGEGYTF.

This clone was recorded once. The chain combines TRBV7-9 with TRBJ2-6, with unresolved D. The V gene's germline CDR1 is SEHNR and CDR2 FQNEAQ (reference sequence). V was pared by 5 bases and J by 0 bases, with 17 bases between. This CDR3 contains 18 residues. The CDR3 nucleotides are TGTGCCAGCAGCCCCGGCTGGGCGGCAAGCTCTGGGGCCAACGTCCTGACTTTC. It encodes CASSPGWAASSGANVLTF.

This clone was recorded once. The germline gene is not matched at one end of the junction; a read error may be the cause. This chain joins TRBV7-9 and TRBJ2-2, with D hard to call. Germline assignment: CDR1 SEHNR and CDR2 FQNEAQ (reference sequence). CDR3 length: 14 amino acids. CDR3 protein: CASSLVPNAGELFF. The CDR3, as DNA: TGTGCCAGCAGCTTAGTCCCGAACGCCGGGGAGCTGTTTTTT. The whole variable domain, remainder taken from reference TRBV7-9 and TRBJ2-2, is DTGVSQNPRHKITKRGQNVTFRCDPISEHNRLYWYRQTLGQGPEFLTYFQNEAQLEKSRLLSDRFSAERPKGSFSTLEIQRTEQGDSAMYLCASSLVPNAGELFFGEGSRLTVL.

V gene TRBV30 combines with J gene TRBJ1-5, with D possibly TRBD1 on 5 matching bases. The CDR3 is 14 residues long. Trimming cost V 3 bases and J 4 bases, with 13 bases left between them. CDR1 and CDR2 from the germline V gene are GTSNPN and SVGIG (reference sequence). CDR3 coding DNA: TGTGCCTGGAGCCGGGGGTCCTCGAATCAGCCCCAGCATTTT. Encoded protein: CAWSRGSSNQPQHF.